This TCR beta chain was documented in a study of T cell responses to AZD1222 COVID-19 vaccine. Generated by immunoSEQ multiplex PCR, the TCRdb table keeps only in-frame clones and is missing some. The table lists more than 110,000 clones, 85% to 95% of them singletons, with under 6.5% in the top ten. CDR1 SGHNT and CDR2 YYREEE come from the germline V gene (reference sequence). CDR3 length: 15 amino acids. Trimming left V 2 bases short and J 2 bases short, with 13 bases between. V gene TRBV5-4 combines with J gene TRBJ1-1; D gene ambiguous. This clonotype was sampled from an adult in good health. Sequenced material: peripheral blood, taken on day 0 of AZD1222 vaccination. CDR3 nucleotide sequence: TGTGCCAGCAGCTTCGGAGGCAGTTTCAACACTGAAGCTTTCTTT. As protein: CASSFGGSFNTEAFF. Based on the CDR3 plus reference TRBV5-4 and TRBJ1-1, the full variable domain is ETGVTQSPTHLIKTRGQQVTLRCSSQSGHNTVSWYQQALGQGPQFIFQYYREEENGRGNFPPRFSGLQFPNYSSELNVNALELDDSALYLCASSFGGSFNTEAFFGQGTRLTVV.